This T cell receptor (beta chain) was documented in a study of blood T cell repertoires in COVID-19. Study as a whole: Spain, Italy and the United States supplied samples that represented acute and convalescent COVID-19. The analysed material was cDNA or gDNA that came from T cells, B-cell-depleted T cells, or PBMCs.

V was shortened by 4 bases and J by 4 bases, with 15 bases between the two germline ends. This CDR3 comprises 15 residues. The germline V gene encodes CDR1 SGHKS and CDR2 YYEKEE (reference sequence). Per the authors' pipeline: Amplification with reference gene primers provided the estimates of nucleated cell counts. Assay used: immunoSEQ multiplex PCR; TCRdb lists only in-frame clones, some missing. That table gives V, J and clone size, and the DNA gave D and trimming. Among 90,000 to 140,000 clones listed, around 81% were seen once. The V and J genes are TRBV5-5 and TRBJ2-1, with D maybe TRBD1 (6 bases). What was sequenced was peripheral blood. This TCR was recovered from a woman in her 70s with acute or convalescent COVID-19. CDR3 loop: CASSPRGINYNEQFF. The CDR3, as DNA: TGTGCCAGCAGCCCGAGGGGGATTAATTACAATGAGCAGTTCTTC.